This T cell receptor beta chain is drawn from a study of cytomegalovirus exposure and HLA in healthy donors. Study-wide background: The 90 to 150 validation repertoires matched the roughly 630 first-cohort repertoires in platform, a later analysis reported.

V was shortened by 1 base and J by 4 bases, with 15 bases between the two germline ends. This CDR3 has 16 amino acids. Germline values: CDR1 LGHNA, CDR2 YSLEER. As to this clone: Its specificity is unknown.

Data came from immunoSEQ multiplex PCR; TCRdb stores just in-frame clones and leaves some out. This sample carries under 300,000 clones, almost 90% of them seen once, and the ten largest clones take 0.35% to 0.45%. Findings and caveats of the study: In vitro, a few CMV-associated chains proved specific for CMV antigens. Across donors, most TCRs were seen rarely, yet some public ones were widespread. Reported performance of the classifier showed diagnosis of cytomegalovirus status with high specificity and sensitivity.

This chain uses TRBV4-3 with TRBJ2-3; D remains ambiguous. This TCR came from a woman in her late teens or twenties in good health and CMV-seronegative. The sequencing sample was made of PBMCs. CDR3 DNA sequence: TGCGCCAGCAGCCAAGTGACTGGGTCTATCCCAGATACGCAGTATTTT. Translated, it gives CASSQVTGSIPDTQYF.